These T cell receptor beta chains were read from a single sample in a study of synovial regulatory T cells in juvenile arthritis. TCRdb's table, derived via immunoSEQ multiplex PCR, lists solely in-frame clones and lacks some. The sample data list 7,500 to 10,000 clones. The sequenced sample was Treg cells from blood. These receptors all stem from a donor between 2 and 29 years old with juvenile idiopathic arthritis. CDR3s include the opening cysteine and the closing phenylalanine or tryptophan. Each record gives: J gene, V gene, CDR3 length, clone size, CDR3 protein. Expanded clones get a size class; other rows say once, few or many, or leave the size out.

j_call: TRBJ1-2; v_call: TRBV5-1; cdr3_length: 13; clone_size: -; cdr3_aa: CASSLGLGYGYTF
j_call: TRBJ1-5; v_call: TRBV4-2; cdr3_length: 15; clone_size: -; cdr3_aa: CASSQEHIGNQPQHF
j_call: TRBJ2-3; v_call: TRBV11-3; cdr3_length: 14; clone_size: -; cdr3_aa: CASSGLAGVQTQYF
j_call: TRBJ2-6; v_call: TRBV5-1; cdr3_length: 16; clone_size: -; cdr3_aa: CASSLGGASGANVLTF
j_call: TRBJ2-5; v_call: TRBV19; cdr3_length: 13; clone_size: -; cdr3_aa: CASSYDRGETQYF
j_call: TRBJ2-2; v_call: TRBV7-2; cdr3_length: 13; clone_size: -; cdr3_aa: CASSFGGTGELFF
j_call: TRBJ2-3; v_call: TRBV28; cdr3_length: 17; clone_size: -; cdr3_aa: CASSLFGGSTSTNTQYF
j_call: TRBJ1-1; v_call: TRBV27; cdr3_length: 13; clone_size: -; cdr3_aa: CASSWTVQGRVFF
j_call: TRBJ1-1; v_call: TRBV27; cdr3_length: 14; clone_size: -; cdr3_aa: CASSFLGRNTEAFF
j_call: TRBJ2-6; v_call: TRBV19; cdr3_length: 16; clone_size: medium-sized; cdr3_aa: CASSTWWSSGANVLTF
j_call: TRBJ2-7; v_call: TRBV5-1; cdr3_length: 12; clone_size: -; cdr3_aa: CASRVAGGEQYF
j_call: TRBJ2-3; v_call: TRBV4-1; cdr3_length: 14; clone_size: -; cdr3_aa: CASSQDAASDTQYF
j_call: TRBJ1-1; v_call: TRBV4-1; cdr3_length: 12; clone_size: -; cdr3_aa: CASSQDRTEAFF